This TCR beta chain was obtained from a study of cytomegalovirus exposure and HLA in healthy donors. The V end was cut by 1 base, the J end by 7 bases, with 8 bases between. The germline gives CDR1 SQVTM, CDR2 ANQGSEA. The CDR3 runs 12 residues. The PCR had 60 Vbeta and 13 Jbeta primers. Measured with immunoSEQ multiplex PCR; TCRdb has only the in-frame clones, and not every one. The sample lists 150,000 to 200,000 clones; around 76% were seen once. This chain connects TRBV29-1 to TRBJ1-3; no reliable D call. The source of this sequence is a woman aged 25 to 39 in good health and CMV-seropositive. Sequenced material: PBMCs. The CDR3 is CSVEGERNTIYF. The CDR3 bases are TGCAGCGTTGAAGGCGAGCGGAACACCATATATTTT.